What follows are 27 T cell receptor beta chains derived from one specimen sequenced in a study of T cell changes during pregnancy in multiple sclerosis. Libraries were prepared by immunoSEQ multiplex PCR; TCRdb keeps only in-frame clonotypes and omits some of them. The profile shows around 60,000 clones, 93% of them singletons. The source was CD4+ T cells from peripheral blood mononuclear cells, collected before pregnancy. All receptors derive from a female donor with multiple sclerosis, enrolled in a pregnancy study.

The gene calls are TRBV28 and TRBJ2-6; 7 bases fit TRBD1. Germline lookup yields CDR1 MDHEN and CDR2 SYDVKM. The CDR3 runs to 19 residues. The J segment lost 0 bases and the V segment lost 5 bases, leaving 13 bases of the junction unmatched. The CDR3 is CASSGYLQGFSSGANVLTF. The CDR3 DNA reads as TGTGCCAGCAGTGGTTATCTACAGGGGTTTAGCTCTGGGGCCAACGTCCTGACTTTC.

This chain links TRBV7-3 with TRBJ2-1, with 7 positions matching TRBD2. This CDR3 comprises 15 residues. CDR1 is SGHTA and CDR2 is FQGTGA in the germline V gene. The J segment lost 10 bases and the V segment lost 2 bases, leaving 11 bases of the junction unmatched. CDR3 DNA sequence: TGTGCCAGCAGCTTAGTCGGGAGGCTTTCAGGAGAGCAGTTCTTC. Its translation: CASSLVGRLSGEQFF.

The chain recombines TRBV7-9 with TRBJ1-2, with D uncertain. Between the trimmed V and J ends, which lost 2 bases and 7 bases, there was a span of 11 bases. This CDR3 contains 13 residues. Germline CDR1 is SEHNR and CDR2 is FQNEAQ (reference sequence). CDR3 DNA: TGTGCCAGCAGCTTACGGGGTGGCGGTGGCTACACCTTC. Its translation: CASSLRGGGGYTF.

The rearrangement uses TRBV6-6 and TRBJ1-5; D perhaps matches TRBD1 (6 bases). The germline V gene has CDR1 MNHNY and CDR2 SVGAGI (reference sequence). This CDR3 region has 13 residues. Trimming stripped 7 bases from V and 4 bases from J, with 11 bases between. The DNA of the CDR3 is TGTGCCAGCACGCCAAGGGGGAATCAGCCCCAGCATTTT. Translation: CASTPRGNQPQHF.

The chain carries TRBV2 and TRBJ2-3; 8 bases are shared with TRBD1. CDR3 length: 15 amino acids. The V gene end was trimmed by 6 bases and the J gene end by 0 bases; junction bases not matched to a gene: 5. From germline, CDR1 is SNHLY and CDR2 FYNNEI. The CDR3 bases are TGTGCCAGCAGAGCAGACAGGGGAAGCACAGATACGCAGTATTTT. It yields the protein CASRADRGSTDTQYF.

This chain joins TRBV7-2 and TRBJ1-2; 8 bases map to TRBD1. The V segment lost 7 bases and the J segment 4 bases; nucleotides outside the gene matches: 8. In germline, CDR1 is SGHTA, CDR2 FQGNSA. The CDR3 length is 14 residues. The CDR3: CASTAGGGLYGYTF. In DNA, the CDR3 is TGTGCCAGCACTGCAGGGGGCGGACTCTATGGCTACACCTTC.

The chain has TRBV27 and TRBJ2-7, with no clear D. The CDR3 runs to 15 residues. Germline V gene data show CDR1 as MNHEY and CDR2 as SMNVEV (reference sequence). V dropped 2 bases and J dropped 5 bases, with 16 bases sitting between them. The CDR3 is CASSLHARISDEQYF. DNA of the CDR3: TGTGCCAGCAGTTTACATGCTAGGATAAGCGACGAGCAGTACTTC.

The J gene is TRBJ1-5, the V gene TRBV4-3; TRBD1 matches at 8 bases. Trimming removed 4 bases from V and 1 base from J; junction bases left unmatched: 3. The CDR3 has 15 residues. Germline V gene lookup returns CDR1 LGHNA and CDR2 YSLEER. CDR3 in DNA: TGCGCCAGCAGCCGGCACAGGGGGAGCAATCAGCCCCAGCATTTT. Translating gives CASSRHRGSNQPQHF.

The chain carries TRBV19 and TRBJ2-7; D remains unclear. Germline V gene data show CDR1 as LNHDA and CDR2 as SQIVND (reference sequence). The CDR3 covers 11 residues. With 4 bases removed from V and 5 bases from J, the gap between germline ends came to 6 bases. CDR3 region: CASSNKHEQYF. The CDR3 DNA follows: TGTGCCAGTAGTAACAAACACGAGCAGTACTTC.

The rearrangement joins TRBV6-1 to TRBJ1-5; 9 bases match TRBD1. The ends lost 2 bases at V and 7 bases at J; junction bases unmatched: 6. CDR1 and CDR2 from the germline V gene are MNHNS and SASEGT. The CDR3 is made up of 15 amino acids. CDR3 in DNA: TGTGCCAGCAGTGAATACAGGGGGCGGGAACAGCCCCAGCATTTT. Protein product: CASSEYRGREQPQHF.

CDR3 coding DNA: TGTGCCAGCAGCTTGGCGGGAGAGGTCGGCGGGGAGCTGTTTTTT. It specifies CASSLAGEVGGELFF. The gene calls are TRBV5-4 and TRBJ2-2; TRBD2 is a possible D gene (6 bases). Germline-derived CDR1 and CDR2 are SGHNT and YYREEE (reference sequence). The CDR3 consists of 15 residues. V lost 0 bases and J lost 7, with 13 bases in between.

The genes are TRBV7-9 and TRBJ2-7, with TRBD1 identical over 10 bases. Germline loops: CDR1 SEHNR, CDR2 FQNEAQ (reference sequence). Trimming at V came to 4 bases and at J to 4 bases, leaving 7 bases not matched to a gene. The CDR3 runs to 15 residues. In DNA form, the CDR3 reads TGTGCCAGCAGCTCGCCGACAGGGGGCGTGTACGAGCAGTACTTC. Translation gives CASSSPTGGVYEQYF.

The gene calls are TRBV29-1 and TRBJ2-2; 9 bases line up with TRBD2. CDR3 size: 17 residues. J was trimmed by 0 bases and V by 7 bases; bases with no gene match: 12. Germline CDR1 SQVTM, CDR2 ANQGSEA. The chain's CDR3 is CSGGISSGTANTGELFF. The CDR3 bases are TGCAGCGGGGGAATATCTAGCGGGACTGCGAACACCGGGGAGCTGTTTTTT.

This clone is a singleton in its sample. This chain joins TRBV4-2 and TRBJ2-2; D not certain. Trimming pared 0 bases from V and 0 bases from J, leaving 11 bases between. The CDR3 runs to 17 residues. Germline V gives CDR1 LGHNA, CDR2 YNFKEQ. The CDR3: CASSQDKRGANTGELFF. In nucleotides, the CDR3 is TGTGCCAGCAGCCAAGATAAACGCGGCGCGAACACCGGGGAGCTGTTTTTT.

This sequence joins TRBV7-3 and TRBJ2-3; TRBD2 matches at 8 bases. Germline V gene lookup returns CDR1 SGHTA and CDR2 FQGTGA. V was pared by 2 bases and J by 6 bases, with 1 base of the junction left unmatched. This CDR3 is 13 amino acids long. CDR3 protein: CASSLREGDTQYF. The CDR3 DNA is TGTGCCAGCAGCTTACGGGAGGGGGATACGCAGTATTTT.

V usage is TRBV4-1 and J usage is TRBJ2-7, with 12 bases aligning to TRBD2. Trimming cost V 0 bases and J 7 bases; bases outside gene matches: 10. Germline values: CDR1 MGHRA, CDR2 YSYEKL. The CDR3 is made up of 17 amino acids. The CDR3 region is CASSQDVLAGGMREQYF. CDR3 nucleotides: TGCGCCAGCAGCCAAGATGTTCTAGCGGGAGGGATGAGGGAGCAGTACTTC.

The V and J genes are TRBV4-3 and TRBJ2-3, with 7 bases matching TRBD2. Trimming cost V 0 bases and J 0 bases; bases outside gene matches: 6. CDR3 length equals 17 residues. Germline V CDR1 and CDR2: LGHNA, YSLEER. This chain's CDR3 is CASSQDSGGWSTDTQYF. The CDR3 nucleotides read TGCGCCAGCAGCCAAGACTCGGGAGGATGGAGCACAGATACGCAGTATTTT.

The chain combines TRBV5-8 with TRBJ2-3; 12 bases fit TRBD1. V lost 0 bases, J lost 8 bases, and 4 bases stayed unmatched. Germline V gives CDR1 SGHTS, CDR2 YDEGEE. This CDR3 is 15 amino acids long. The CDR3 bases are TGTGCCAGCAGCTTGGCCGGGACAGGGGGCGGTACGCAGTATTTT. Translating it yields CASSLAGTGGGTQYF.

The rearrangement joins TRBV27 to TRBJ2-3; 9 positions agree with TRBD2. Germline CDR1 is MNHEY and CDR2 is SMNVEV (reference sequence). V lost 3 bases to trimming and J lost 0 bases; unmatched junction nucleotides: 7. This CDR3 contains 17 residues. The CDR3 DNA sequence: TGTGCCAGCAGTTTCGAAGGGACTAGCCCAAGCACAGATACGCAGTATTTT. This translates into CASSFEGTSPSTDTQYF.

The chain employs TRBV5-8 and TRBJ2-5; TRBD2 matches at 11 bases. CDR1 and CDR2 (germline): SGHTS, YDEGEE. Trimming took 4 bases from V and 4 from J; bases not matched to a gene: 6. CDR3 length equals 15 residues. The CDR3 sequence: CASSRGLAERETQYF. CDR3 DNA: TGTGCCAGCAGCCGGGGACTAGCGGAGCGAGAGACCCAGTACTTC.

The gene calls are TRBV19 and TRBJ2-3, with 8 bases aligning to TRBD1. V was clipped by 3 bases and J by 4 bases; unmatched bases: 6. This CDR3 comprises 15 residues. From germline, CDR1 is LNHDA and CDR2 SQIVND (reference sequence). The CDR3 DNA is TGTGCCAGTAGTATCGGCGCAGGGGGCGCAGATACGCAGTATTTT. The encoded protein is CASSIGAGGADTQYF.

This sequence joins TRBV18 and TRBJ1-4; 7 bases match TRBD1. The germline gives CDR1 KGHSH, CDR2 LQKENI. The length of the CDR3 is 15 residues. With V trimmed by 3 bases and J by 8 bases, 9 bases remained unmatched. The CDR3 here is CASSPNLTGKEKLFF. The CDR3 DNA follows: TGTGCCAGCTCACCGAACTTGACAGGGAAAGAAAAACTGTTTTTT.

This chain uses TRBV19 with TRBJ2-2; 8 positions agree with TRBD2. With V trimmed by 6 bases and J by 5 bases, 11 bases remained unmatched. The V gene's germline CDR1 is LNHDA and CDR2 SQIVND (reference sequence). The CDR3 contains 16 residues. This CDR3 is CASRQRERRSTGELFF. As DNA, the CDR3 is TGTGCCAGTAGGCAGCGGGAGCGCCGGAGTACCGGGGAGCTGTTTTTT.

The chain links TRBV5-1 to TRBJ2-7; no clear D. V was pared by 4 bases and J by 1 base, with 12 bases between. Germline V gene lookup returns CDR1 SGHRS and CDR2 YFSETQ. This CDR3 is built from 14 residues. CDR3 DNA sequence: TGCGCCAGCAGCCTTGATTCGGTTTCCTACGAGCAGTACTTC. Its protein is CASSLDSVSYEQYF.

The genes are TRBV6-5 and TRBJ1-5; 8 positions agree with TRBD1. CDR3 length: 13 residues. With 5 bases clipped from V and 6 bases from J, the junction kept 3 bases outside the gene matches. The germline V gene encodes CDR1 MNHEY and CDR2 SVGAGI. The CDR3 nucleotides are TGTGCCAGCAGTCTTCAGGGGGCTCAGCCCCAGCATTTT. Protein sequence: CASSLQGAQPQHF.

The sample holds one count of this clone. The CDR3 coding sequence is TGTGCCAGTAGGCCCCTCGACAGGGGCAATCAGCCCCAGCATTTT. Residues: CASRPLDRGNQPQHF. The J gene is TRBJ1-5, the V gene TRBV19; 7 nucleotides agree with TRBD1. This CDR3 has 15 residues. The germline V gene encodes CDR1 LNHDA and CDR2 SQIVND (reference sequence). V gave up 6 bases and J gave up 2 bases; unmatched junction bases: 7.

The rearrangement joins TRBV7-2 to TRBJ2-7, with 9 bases lining up with TRBD1. Germline lookup yields CDR1 SGHTA and CDR2 FQGNSA. CDR3 length: 14 amino acids. With 4 bases clipped from V and 4 bases from J, the junction kept 5 bases outside the gene matches. The CDR3 DNA reads as TGTGCCAGCAGCTACGGGACAGGGACTTACGAGCAGTACTTC. The encoded protein is CASSYGTGTYEQYF.